Each of the 19 T cell receptor beta chains below was sequenced from the same sample in a study of T-cell memory formation after mild COVID-19 (TCRdb year 2021). The library was produced with 5' RACE. Sequencer: Illumina NovaSeq 6000. TCRdb reworked the public reads: Q25 trimming with fastp, MiXCR clone assembly, productive beta chains retained. All rows with the same CDR3 protein become a single entry with the most common DNA and genes. The sample table records some 600,000 distinct CDR3 sequences; roughly a sixth of these occur just once. The ten largest clones take up about 8.6% of the sample. The sample was PBMCs or a T cell subset sorted from them (not recorded which). The receptors shown here come from an adult woman who had mild COVID-19 (a few samples of this study predate the infection). The sample titles of this study are shuffled in the database, so cell type and time point are left out; the donor was told from shared clones.

The table lists this clonotype with a few counts. The chain carries TRBV7-6 and TRBJ2-1, with D perhaps TRBD1 (6 bases). The CDR3 loop spans 14 amino acids. The V end lost 5 bases, the J end lost 7 bases, and 15 bases lay between the germline ends. Germline values: CDR1 SGHVS, CDR2 FNYEAQ. Here the CDR3 reads CASSLAAGANEQFF. The CDR3 DNA reads as TGTGCCAGCAGCCTGGCGGCAGGGGCGAATGAGCAGTTCTTC. Variable domain in full (rest from reference TRBV7-6 and TRBJ2-1): GAGVSQSPRYKVTKRGQDVALRCDPISGHVSLYWYRQALGQGPEFLTYFNYEAQQDKSGLPNDRFSAERPEGSISTLTIQRTEQRDSAMYRCASSLAAGANEQFFGPGTRLTVL.

V and J are TRBV7-6 and TRBJ1-3, with a possible D match to TRBD1 (5 bases). V gave up 5 bases and J gave up 0 bases, with 14 bases separating them. CDR1 is SGHVS and CDR2 is FNYEAQ in the germline V gene. This CDR3 spans 16 amino acids. The CDR3, as DNA: TGTGCCAGCAGCCCCCTGACAGCCCACTCTGGAAACACCATATATTTT. It is translated as CASSPLTAHSGNTIYF.

In its sample, this clonotype was seen a few times. In nucleotides, the CDR3 is TGTGCCAGCAGTTTAGACCGGGCGGTGCAGTACTTC. Translation: CASSLDRAVQYF. The chain couples TRBV12-3 or TRBV12-4 to TRBJ2-7; D is unclear. V was trimmed by 1 base and J by 9 bases, leaving 10 bases between them. CDR3 size: 12 residues.

This rearrangement joins TRBV12-3 or TRBV12-4 to TRBJ1-2; the D is unclear. Trimming removed 3 bases at V and 3 bases at J, with 20 bases between. The CDR3 consists of 17 residues. The CDR3: CASSFHFKTPEDYGYTF. The CDR3, as DNA: TGTGCCAGCAGTTTTCATTTTAAAACCCCGGAGGACTATGGCTACACCTTC.

CDR3 DNA sequence: TGTGCCAGCGGGTCCTTCTCTGGGGCCAACGTCCTGACTTTC. It yields the protein CASGSFSGANVLTF. The chain employs TRBV2 and TRBJ2-6, with D unresolved. CDR3 size: 14 residues. Trimming removed 8 bases at V and 0 bases at J, with 8 bases between. The V gene's germline CDR1 is SNHLY and CDR2 FYNNEI.

The chain recombines TRBV20-1 with TRBJ1-5, with D possibly TRBD1 on 6 matching bases. V lost 6 bases, J lost 4 bases, and 16 bases lay in between. The CDR3 contains 14 residues. The germline CDR1 and CDR2 sequences are DFQATT and SNEGSKA (reference sequence). This CDR3 reads CSAVTGSRNQPQHF. For the CDR3, the DNA is TGCAGTGCCGTTACAGGGAGTCGGAATCAGCCCCAGCATTTT.

This rearrangement joins TRBV24-1 to TRBJ1-1; D gene unclear. V lost 5 bases and J 6 bases, leaving 12 bases between the germline ends. CDR3 length equals 13 residues. Germline lookup yields CDR1 KGHDR and CDR2 SFDVKD. CDR3 residues: CATSARLGAEAFF. As DNA, the CDR3 is TGTGCCACCAGTGCCAGACTCGGCGCTGAAGCTTTCTTT.

The V gene is TRBV12-3 or TRBV12-4, the J gene TRBJ2-1, with D hard to call. The V end lost 5 bases, the J end lost 9 bases, and 8 bases lay between the germline ends. The CDR3 has 11 amino acids. Here the CDR3 DNA reads TGTGCCAGCAGTCGCCTTCTTGAGCAGTTCTTC. As protein: CASSRLLEQFF.

This clonotype was counted between two and nine times. The gene calls are TRBV5-1 and TRBJ2-7, with D unclear. Trimming stripped 0 bases from V and 2 bases from J, with 9 bases between. The germline V gene encodes CDR1 SGHRS and CDR2 YFSETQ. This CDR3 region has 14 residues. The CDR3 here is CASSLGFETYEQYF. CDR3 bases: TGCGCCAGCAGCTTGGGGTTTGAGACCTACGAGCAGTACTTC.

The chain is built from TRBV6-2 or TRBV6-3 and TRBJ2-5, with a weak D call TRBD2 (6 bases). In germline, CDR1 is MNHEY, CDR2 SVGEGT. V shed 9 bases and J shed 5 bases, with 19 bases lying between them. The CDR3 runs 14 residues. For the CDR3, the DNA is TGTGCCAGTATGGAGGGAAACCGTTTGGAGACCCAGTACTTC. Translation: CASMEGNRLETQYF.

The CDR3 is CASSYHRRVHEQYF. In nucleotides, the CDR3 is TGTGCCAGCAGTTACCATCGAAGGGTTCACGAGCAGTACTTC. The genes are TRBV5-6 and TRBJ2-7; D not certain. Germline V gene sequence: CDR1 SGHDT, CDR2 YYEEEE. The CDR3 spans 14 residues. Trimming left V 5 bases short and J 5 bases short, with 17 bases between.

The V call is TRBV20-1, the J call TRBJ2-7; TRBD1 or TRBD2 may be the D gene (5 bases each). Germline CDR1 and CDR2: DFQATT and SNEGSKA (reference sequence). V lost 2 bases and J 1 base, leaving 9 bases between the germline ends. This CDR3 is built from 13 residues. CDR3 amino acids: CSARPGPSYEQYF. DNA of the CDR3: TGCAGTGCTAGACCGGGGCCTTCCTACGAGCAGTACTTC.

The table lists this clonotype with a few counts. This chain uses TRBV24-1 with TRBJ1-2, with TRBD1 matching 7 bases. CDR3 length: 14 residues. CDR1 is KGHDR and CDR2 is SFDVKD in the germline V gene. Losses at the gene ends were 9 bases for V and 7 bases for J; bases not matched to a gene: 13. The CDR3 nucleotides are TGTGCCACCTCGTCTAACAACAGGGGCTCTGGCTACACCTTC. It translates to CATSSNNRGSGYTF.

The chain employs TRBV7-3 and TRBJ1-2; D not certain. This CDR3 is built from 15 residues. V was pared by 5 bases and J by 6 bases, with 19 bases between. Per the germline V gene, CDR1 is SGHTA and CDR2 is FQGTGA. The CDR3 loop is CASSPIAAAGDGYTF. The DNA of the CDR3 is TGTGCCAGCAGCCCCATCGCCGCGGCGGGCGATGGCTACACCTTC.

The chain uses TRBV6-5 and TRBJ1-1; 7 nucleotides agree with TRBD1. The V and J ends lost 2 bases and 9 bases, in that order; junction bases with no gene match: 6. The CDR3 runs to 13 residues. Germline V lookup: CDR1 MNHEY, CDR2 SVGAGI. CDR3 DNA: TGTGCCAGCAGTTACACAGGGGATAAAAAAGCTTTCTTT. This codes for CASSYTGDKKAFF.

A few counts support this clonotype. This chain connects TRBV18 to TRBJ2-7, with D perhaps TRBD1 (5 bases). CDR1 is KGHSH and CDR2 is LQKENI in the germline V gene. The length of the CDR3 is 13 residues. Trimming cost V 2 bases and J 3 bases, with 8 bases left between them. The CDR3 DNA is TGTGCCAGCTCACCAGACAGAAACTACGAGCAGTACTTC. It translates to CASSPDRNYEQYF.

This clonotype came up a few times. V usage is TRBV20-1 and J usage is TRBJ2-1, with 14 bases aligning to TRBD2. This CDR3 comprises 16 residues. Germline CDR1 DFQATT, CDR2 SNEGSKA (reference sequence). The V gene end was trimmed by 5 bases and the J gene end by 3 bases; junction bases not matched to a gene: 6. CDR3 nucleotide sequence: TGCAGTGCTCCCGGACTAGCGGGAGGCATCTACAATGAGCAGTTCTTC. Encoded protein: CSAPGLAGGIYNEQFF.

The chain carries TRBV7-6 and TRBJ2-7; 7 bases align to TRBD1. Germline V CDR1 and CDR2: SGHVS, FNYEAQ. The CDR3 sequence is 17 residues long. Losses at the gene ends were 5 bases for V and 0 bases for J; bases not matched to a gene: 13. CDR3 nucleotides: TGTGCCAGCAGCCCCCAGGGGGTCAGGGAGAGCTCCTACGAGCAGTACTTC. Its protein product is CASSPQGVRESSYEQYF.

The table lists this clonotype with many counts. The chain links TRBV7-3 to TRBJ2-5; perhaps TRBD2 as D (5 bases). In germline, CDR1 is SGHTA, CDR2 FQGTGA. Trimming took off 4 bases at V and 7 bases at J, with 10 bases between the two ends. This CDR3 contains 12 residues. The CDR3 reads CASSSSGGTQYF. CDR3 nucleotide sequence: TGTGCCAGCAGCTCCTCTGGAGGGACCCAGTACTTC.